Below are 5 T cell receptor beta chains sequenced from a single sample in a study of OX40 agonist ivuxolimab in advanced cancers. Some clones are missing from TCRdb's copy, which holds only in-frame ones; the method was immunoSEQ multiplex PCR. Of about 70,000 clones in the sample, more than 75% were seen once. Sample: CD4+ or CD8+ T cells sorted from blood, taken in a trial of the OX40 agonist ivuxolimab. Source of these receptors: an adult with an advanced solid tumor such as melanoma, head and neck, liver or kidney cancer.

V usage is TRBV4-2 and J usage is TRBJ1-2, with 8 bases lining up with TRBD1. J was trimmed by 2 bases and V by 6 bases; bases with no gene match: 2. The CDR3 sequence is 13 residues long. The germline gives CDR1 LGHNA, CDR2 YNFKEQ. The CDR3 here is CASSRTGNYGYTF. The DNA for the CDR3 is TGTGCCAGCAGTCGGACAGGGAACTATGGCTACACCTTC.

The V and J genes are TRBV4-3 and TRBJ1-1; D ambiguous. Trimming took off 2 bases at V and 7 bases at J, with 14 bases between the two ends. Germline lookup yields CDR1 LGHNA and CDR2 YSLEER. The CDR3 totals 14 residues. The CDR3 sequence: CASSQSLAGLEAFF. The CDR3, as DNA: TGCGCCAGCAGCCAATCCCTCGCGGGCCTTGAAGCTTTCTTT.

This chain links TRBV7-9 with TRBJ1-2; D gene uncertain. Deletions cut 5 bases from V and 4 bases from J, with 8 bases between. Germline V gene lookup returns CDR1 SEHNR and CDR2 FQNEAQ (reference sequence). The length of the CDR3 is 12 residues. CDR3 sequence: CASSPDGYGYTF. The CDR3 DNA sequence: TGTGCCAGCAGCCCGGACGGCTATGGCTACACCTTC.

The gene calls are TRBV6-1 and TRBJ1-2, with 9 bases identical to TRBD1. The CDR3 spans 15 residues. Per the germline V gene, CDR1 is MNHNS and CDR2 is SASEGT. V was clipped by 5 bases and J by 1 base; unmatched bases: 5. In DNA form, the CDR3 reads TGTGCCAGCAGTCGGGACAGGGACCATAACTATGGCTACACCTTC. This encodes CASSRDRDHNYGYTF.

This clone was counted only a few times. J is TRBJ2-3 and V is TRBV2, with D unresolved. Trimming left V 4 bases short and J 6 bases short, with 14 bases between. CDR1 is SNHLY and CDR2 is FYNNEI in the germline V gene. The CDR3 sequence is 14 residues long. Here the CDR3 DNA reads TGTGCCAGCAGTGTGTTTGAGCTATCGGATACGCAGTATTTT. As protein: CASSVFELSDTQYF. Based on the CDR3 plus reference TRBV2 and TRBJ2-3, the full variable domain is EPEVTQTPSHQVTQMGQEVILRCVPISNHLYFYWYRQILGQKVEFLVSFYNNEISEKSEIFDDQFSVERPDGSNFTLKIRSTKLEDSAMYFCASSVFELSDTQYFGPGTRLTVL.